The next 26 T cell receptor beta chains were all read from a single sample in a study of blood T cell repertoires in COVID-19 (dated by TCRdb to about 2020). The library was built by means of the immunoSEQ multiplex PCR assay. Entries here come from immuneACCESS through TCRdb and include only in-frame sequences with V and J called. Some clones fail to appear in such tables; in the studies checked, an unresolved V gene covers under half of the shortfall, and the cause of the remainder is unknown. The sample table contains roughly 250,000 clones; only one count was recorded for about 80% of them. Together, the top ten hold around 7% of the sample. Specimen: peripheral blood. The origin of the receptors is a woman in her fifties or sixties with acute or convalescent COVID-19.

This clone was seen a few times. The chain combines TRBV4-2 with TRBJ1-1, with 8 nucleotides matching TRBD1. The CDR3 totals 15 residues. In germline, CDR1 is LGHNA, CDR2 YNFKEQ. After removal of 4 bases from V and 1 base from J, the junction contained 5 bases not matched to a gene. The CDR3 sequence is CASSLTGDPNTEAFF. CDR3 nucleotide sequence: TGTGCCAGCAGCCTGACAGGGGATCCGAACACTGAAGCTTTCTTT.

This clone appeared once. The chain has TRBV28 and TRBJ1-5, with 8 nucleotides matching TRBD1. The germline CDR1 and CDR2 sequences are MDHEN and SYDVKM. V lost 5 bases, J lost 4 bases, and 7 bases stayed unmatched. This CDR3 contains 15 residues. The CDR3, as DNA: TGTGCCAGCAGTAACCCGGACAGGGTGAATCAGCCCCAGCATTTT. It codes for CASSNPDRVNQPQHF.

The chain uses TRBV28 and TRBJ2-3; TRBD2 matches at 8 bases. Germline V gene lookup returns CDR1 MDHEN and CDR2 SYDVKM. The CDR3 is made up of 15 amino acids. V shed 6 bases and J 6 bases; nucleotides not matched to a gene: 11. The CDR3 coding sequence is TGTGCCAGCAGACCGCGAGCGGGAGCGGGTGATACGCAGTATTTT. Protein product: CASRPRAGAGDTQYF.

This chain connects TRBV21-1 to TRBJ2-7; the table's D call TRBD1 went unverified against the DNA. TRBV21-1 is annotated as a pseudogene. This CDR3 region has 15 residues. As DNA, the CDR3 is TGTGCCAGCAGCACCAGGACAGGGGAGGCCATCGAGCAGTACTTC. Encoded protein: CASSTRTGEAIEQYF.

In nucleotides, the CDR3 is TGTGCCAGCAGTATGGACAGGAACACCGGGGAGCTGTTTTTT. Its protein product is CASSMDRNTGELFF. The chain links TRBV6-5 to TRBJ2-2, with D possibly matching TRBD1 (6 bases). The CDR3 spans 14 residues. Germline V gene lookup returns CDR1 MNHEY and CDR2 SVGAGI. The V and J ends lost 5 bases and 1 base respectively, with 8 bases between them.

Concerning this clone itself: The same CDR3 is also encoded by other DNA sequences in this sample. This rearrangement joins TRBV10-1 to TRBJ2-1, with D maybe TRBD2 (6 bases). This CDR3 contains 11 residues. V shed 2 bases and J shed 13 bases, with 9 bases lying between them. Germline V gene data show CDR1 as WNHNN and CDR2 as SYGVQD (reference sequence). In DNA form, the CDR3 reads TGCGCCAGCAGTGAGGGAGGGCGCCAGTTCTTC. Protein: CASSEGGRQFF.

A few counts support this clone. The V and J genes are TRBV19 and TRBJ2-7, with TRBD1 identical over 11 bases. The CDR3 extends over 16 amino acids. Germline trimming cut 4 bases from V and 10 bases from J; bases unmatched to any gene: 15. Germline CDR1 LNHDA, CDR2 SQIVND (reference sequence). Here the CDR3 DNA reads TGTGCCAGTAGTACGGACAGGGGGCGAACCCGGGGGATTCAGTACTTC. It translates to CASSTDRGRTRGIQYF.

As for this clone: Other DNA sequences in the sample encode the same CDR3. DNA of the CDR3: TGTGCCAGCAGTCTCACGGGTAATCAGCCCCAGCATTTT. Translation gives CASSLTGNQPQHF. The chain combines TRBV6-5 with TRBJ1-5; no definite D call. The CDR3 contains 13 residues. CDR1 is MNHEY and CDR2 is SVGAGI in the germline V gene. V lost 5 bases and J lost 4, with 9 bases in between.

The rearrangement uses TRBV11-3 and TRBJ2-2; 8 bases agree with TRBD2. The CDR3 extends over 16 amino acids. Germline V gene sequence: CDR1 SGHNT, CDR2 YENEEA. With V trimmed by 5 bases and J by 3 bases, 8 bases remained unmatched. The DNA for the CDR3 is TGTGCCAGCAGCCAAAAGCGGGGGCCCTACACCGGGGAGCTGTTTTTT. Translated: CASSQKRGPYTGELFF.

In its sample, this clone was seen once. The chain uses TRBV28 and TRBJ1-6; 9 bases match TRBD1. After removal of 10 bases from V and 7 bases from J, the junction contained 8 bases not matched to a gene. Germline CDR1 reads MDHEN; CDR2 reads SYDVKM. The CDR3 is 14 amino acids. The CDR3 sequence: CATGRGTGNSPLHF. The DNA of the CDR3 is TGTGCCACCGGGAGGGGGACAGGGAATTCACCCCTCCACTTT.

The chain links TRBV19 to TRBJ2-5, with a weak D call TRBD1 (5 bases). This CDR3 has 15 residues. V was cut by 1 base and J by 2 bases, with 11 bases left in between. From germline, CDR1 is LNHDA and CDR2 SQIVND (reference sequence). This chain's CDR3 is CASSIVPDTQETQYF. The CDR3 coding sequence is TGTGCCAGTAGTATAGTCCCGGACACACAAGAGACCCAGTACTTC.

This clone was observed once. The chain recombines TRBV5-4 with TRBJ1-6; D call uncertain. V was clipped by 2 bases and J by 6 bases, with 18 bases between them. Germline V gene data show CDR1 as SGHNT and CDR2 as YYREEE (reference sequence). The CDR3 extends over 17 amino acids. As DNA, the CDR3 is TGTGCCAGCAGCTTAGCGGCCCAGGTGGCGGGTAATTCACCCCTCCACTTT. Translated, it gives CASSLAAQVAGNSPLHF.

The V and J genes are TRBV10-1 and TRBJ2-7; 9 bases agree with TRBD2. Germline V gene data show CDR1 as WNHNN and CDR2 as SYGVQD (reference sequence). V lost 5 bases, J lost 4 bases, and 12 bases stayed unmatched. The CDR3 loop spans 16 amino acids. CDR3 loop: CASSSANAGGLYEQYF. As DNA, the CDR3 is TGCGCCAGCAGTTCTGCCAACGCGGGAGGGTTATACGAGCAGTACTTC.

The V call is TRBV28, the J call TRBJ1-2; possible D gene TRBD1, 5 bases. This CDR3 has 15 amino acids. In germline, CDR1 is MDHEN, CDR2 SYDVKM. V was pared by 6 bases and J by 2 bases, with 16 bases between. CDR3: CASRQKGIGNYGYTF. In nucleotides, the CDR3 is TGTGCCAGCAGGCAGAAGGGGATTGGGAACTATGGCTACACCTTC.

The V gene is TRBV28, the J gene TRBJ2-5; D is uncertain. Germline CDR1 is MDHEN and CDR2 is SYDVKM. With 5 bases removed from V and 4 bases from J, the gap between germline ends came to 14 bases. CDR3 length: 14 residues. CDR3 nucleotides: TGTGCCAGCAGTCGGAGTAGCTCACGAGAGACCCAGTACTTC. Its translation: CASSRSSSRETQYF. Based on the CDR3 plus reference TRBV28 and TRBJ2-5, the full variable domain is DVKVTQSSRYLVKRTGEKVFLECVQDMDHENMFWYRQDPGLGLRLIYFSYDVKMKEKGDIPEGYSVSREKKERFSLILESASTNQTSMYLCASSRSSSRETQYFGPGTRLLVL.

The V gene is TRBV28, the J gene TRBJ1-5, with D tentatively TRBD1 (6 bases). Germline assignment: CDR1 MDHEN and CDR2 SYDVKM. V was trimmed by 7 bases and J by 7 bases, leaving 17 bases between them. This CDR3 has 14 residues. The CDR3 spells CASIQAGAEQPQHF. In DNA, the CDR3 is TGTGCCAGCATCCAAGCAGGGGCGGAGCAGCCCCAGCATTTT.

The chain links TRBV10-3 to TRBJ2-7; TRBD1 matches 11 bases. Trimming cost V 4 bases and J 4 bases; bases outside gene matches: 3. CDR1 ENHRY and CDR2 SYGVKD come from the germline V gene. There are 14 residues in the CDR3. The DNA of the CDR3 is TGTGCCATCAGTGCCGGGACAGGGGGGTACGAGCAGTACTTC. Translation gives CAISAGTGGYEQYF.

V and J are TRBV6-1 and TRBJ1-2, with 8 bases fitting TRBD1. Unmatched junction bases numbered 5, after V lost 2 bases and J lost 9 bases. There are 13 residues in the CDR3. CDR1 MNHNS and CDR2 SASEGT come from the germline V gene. The CDR3 coding sequence is TGTGCCAGCAGTGAAATTTGGGACAGGCGCTACACCTTC. Protein sequence: CASSEIWDRRYTF.

This rearrangement joins TRBV30 to TRBJ1-5; weak D call: TRBD1 (5 bases). V was clipped by 1 base and J by 5 bases, with 9 bases between them. CDR3 length equals 13 residues. Germline V gene lookup returns CDR1 GTSNPN and CDR2 SVGIG (reference sequence). The CDR3 DNA reads TGTGCCTGGAGTGGTGGGGCGGATCAGCCCCAGCATTTT. Amino acid sequence: CAWSGGADQPQHF.

The chain links TRBV11-3 to TRBJ1-1; D gene unclear. The CDR3 runs to 14 residues. Looked up from germline, CDR1 is SGHNT and CDR2 is YENEEA. Trimming removed 4 bases from V and 0 bases from J, with 9 bases in between. The CDR3 loop is CASSSRVLNTEAFF. The DNA for the CDR3 is TGTGCCAGCAGCTCGCGCGTCTTGAACACTGAAGCTTTCTTT. The full variable domain, completed using reference TRBV11-3 and TRBJ1-1, is EAGVVQSPRYKIIEKKQPVAFWCNPISGHNTLYWYLQNLGQGPELLIRYENEEAVDDSQLPKDRFSAERLKGVDSTLKIQPAELGDSAVYLCASSSRVLNTEAFFGQGTRLTVV.

The CDR3 spells CASSPPVIAAVGELFF. CDR3 in DNA: TGTGCCAGCTCACCACCGGTAATTGCGGCCGTCGGGGAGCTGTTTTTT. The chain joins TRBV18 to TRBJ2-2; D unresolved. The V end lost 0 bases, the J end lost 7 bases, and 15 bases lay between the germline ends. Germline loops: CDR1 KGHSH, CDR2 LQKENI. CDR3 length: 16 amino acids.

The chain couples TRBV5-1 to TRBJ1-2; maybe TRBD1 (5 bases). This CDR3 spans 18 amino acids. Trimming removed 5 bases from V and 2 bases from J, with 25 bases in between. Per germline, CDR1 SGHRS and CDR2 YFSETQ. The CDR3 bases are TGCGCCAGCAGGCCGGAGGGGCTTACACCAGTAACCAACTATGGCTACACCTTC. It is translated as CASRPEGLTPVTNYGYTF.

The chain is built from TRBV6-5 and TRBJ2-5; the match to TRBD2 covers 10 bases. This CDR3 is 13 amino acids long. The V gene end was trimmed by 7 bases and the J gene end by 5 bases; junction bases not matched to a gene: 4. The germline V gene has CDR1 MNHEY and CDR2 SVGAGI. The CDR3 is CASTASGSETQYF. In nucleotides, the CDR3 is TGTGCCAGCACGGCTAGCGGGAGTGAGACCCAGTACTTC.

The chain couples TRBV7-2 to TRBJ1-2, with 7 bases lining up with TRBD1. Germline CDR1 SGHTA, CDR2 FQGNSA. Trimming took 5 bases from V and 4 from J; bases not matched to a gene: 4. The CDR3 is 13 amino acids. CDR3 bases: TGTGCCAGCAGCCCTTCAGGGGGCTATGGCTACACCTTC. Residues: CASSPSGGYGYTF.

This chain connects TRBV2 to TRBJ1-1; TRBD1 matches at 10 bases. The CDR3 runs to 13 residues. The V segment lost 6 bases and the J segment 10 bases; nucleotides outside the gene matches: 8. CDR1 is SNHLY, CDR2 FYNNEI, per germline. The CDR3 DNA reads TGTGCCAGCAGCGAAAGACAGGGGGCTAGAGCTTTCTTT. It yields the protein CASSERQGARAFF.

The J gene is TRBJ1-5, the V gene TRBV28, with unresolved D. V was cut by 6 bases and J by 9 bases, with 21 bases left in between. CDR1 and CDR2 (germline): MDHEN, SYDVKM. The CDR3 has 15 amino acids. The CDR3 DNA is TGTGCCAGCAGCGATCGTACCGACCTAGAGCGGCCCCAGCATTTT. It translates to CASSDRTDLERPQHF.